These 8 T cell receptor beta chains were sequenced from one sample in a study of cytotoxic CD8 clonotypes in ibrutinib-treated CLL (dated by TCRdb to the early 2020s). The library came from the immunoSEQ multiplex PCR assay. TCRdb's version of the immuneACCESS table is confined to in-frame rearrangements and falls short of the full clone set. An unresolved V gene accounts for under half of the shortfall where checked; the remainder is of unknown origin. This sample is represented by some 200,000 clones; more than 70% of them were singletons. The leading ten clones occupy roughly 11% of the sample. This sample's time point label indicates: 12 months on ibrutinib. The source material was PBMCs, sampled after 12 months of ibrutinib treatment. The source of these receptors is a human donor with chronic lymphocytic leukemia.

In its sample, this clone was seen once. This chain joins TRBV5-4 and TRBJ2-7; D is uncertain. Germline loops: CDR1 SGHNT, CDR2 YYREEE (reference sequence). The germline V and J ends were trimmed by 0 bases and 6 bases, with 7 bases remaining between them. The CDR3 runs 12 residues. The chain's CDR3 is CASSLGHFEQYF. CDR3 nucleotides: TGTGCCAGCAGCTTGGGACATTTCGAGCAGTACTTC.

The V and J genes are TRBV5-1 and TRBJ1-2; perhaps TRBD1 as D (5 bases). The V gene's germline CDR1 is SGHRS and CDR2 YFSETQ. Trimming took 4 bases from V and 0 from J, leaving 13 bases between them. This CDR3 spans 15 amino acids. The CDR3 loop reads CASSLDEGTNYGYTF. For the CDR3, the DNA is TGCGCCAGCAGCCTCGACGAGGGGACTAACTATGGCTACACCTTC.

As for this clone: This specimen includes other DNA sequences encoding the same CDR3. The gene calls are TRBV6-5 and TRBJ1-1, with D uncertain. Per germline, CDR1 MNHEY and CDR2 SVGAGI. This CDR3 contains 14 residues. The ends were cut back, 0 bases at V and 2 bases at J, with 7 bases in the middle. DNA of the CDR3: TGTGCCAGCAGTTACTCACCAGCCAACACTGAAGCTTTCTTT. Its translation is CASSYSPANTEAFF.

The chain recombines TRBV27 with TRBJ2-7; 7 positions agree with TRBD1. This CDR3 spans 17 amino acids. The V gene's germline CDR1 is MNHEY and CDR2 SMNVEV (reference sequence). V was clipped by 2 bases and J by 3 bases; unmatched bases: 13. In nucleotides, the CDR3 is TGTGCCAGCAGTTTAGGGACAGTGGGAACGTGGGACTACGAGCAGTACTTC. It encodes CASSLGTVGTWDYEQYF.

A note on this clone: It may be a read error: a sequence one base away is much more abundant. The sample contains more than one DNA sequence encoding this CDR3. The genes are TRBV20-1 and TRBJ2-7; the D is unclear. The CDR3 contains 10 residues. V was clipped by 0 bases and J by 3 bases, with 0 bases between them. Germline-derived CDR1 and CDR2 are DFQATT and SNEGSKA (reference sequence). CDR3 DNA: TGCAGTGCTAGAGACTACGAGCAGTACTTC. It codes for CSARDYEQYF.

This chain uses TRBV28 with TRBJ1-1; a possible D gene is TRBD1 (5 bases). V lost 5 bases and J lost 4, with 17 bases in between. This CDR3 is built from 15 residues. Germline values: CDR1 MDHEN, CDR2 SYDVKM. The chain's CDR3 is CASSLSAAGGTEAFF. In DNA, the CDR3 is TGTGCCAGCAGTCTTAGCGCCGCGGGGGGCACTGAAGCTTTCTTT.

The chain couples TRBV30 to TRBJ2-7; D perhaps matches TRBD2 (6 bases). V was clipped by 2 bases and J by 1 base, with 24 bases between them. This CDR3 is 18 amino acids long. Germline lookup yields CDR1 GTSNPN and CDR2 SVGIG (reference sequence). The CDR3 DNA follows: TGTGCCTGGAGTAGGATATGGAGGGCAGGGATTAAGTCCTACGAGCAGTACTTC. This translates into CAWSRIWRAGIKSYEQYF.

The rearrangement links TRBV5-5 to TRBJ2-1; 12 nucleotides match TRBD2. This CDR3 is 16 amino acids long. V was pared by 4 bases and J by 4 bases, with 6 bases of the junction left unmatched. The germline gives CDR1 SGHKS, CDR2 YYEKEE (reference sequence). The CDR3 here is CASSQETSGSYNEQFF. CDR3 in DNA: TGTGCCAGCAGCCAAGAGACTAGCGGGAGTTACAATGAGCAGTTCTTC. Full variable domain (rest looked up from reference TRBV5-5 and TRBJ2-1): DAGVTQSPTHLIKTRGQQVTLRCSPISGHKSVSWYQQVLGQGPQFIFQYYEKEERGRGNFPDRFSARQFPNYSSELNVNALLLGDSALYLCASSQETSGSYNEQFFGPGTRLTVL.